Each of the 5 T cell receptor beta chains below was sequenced from the same sample in a study of cytomegalovirus exposure and HLA in healthy donors. The PCR was carried out with 60 Vbeta primers and 13 Jbeta primers. This table comes from immunoSEQ multiplex PCR, and its TCRdb copy is limited to in-frame clones, with some not included. The data contain tens of thousands of clones, roughly 80% of them singletons. Sequenced material: PBMCs. The receptors shown here come from a middle-aged man in good health and CMV-seronegative.

This sequence joins TRBV4-1 and TRBJ1-6, with a weak D call TRBD1 (6 bases). Trimming left V 0 bases short and J 8 bases short, with 17 bases between. Per the germline V gene, CDR1 is MGHRA and CDR2 is YSYEKL. This CDR3 comprises 17 residues. CDR3 DNA sequence: TGCGCCAGCAGCCAAGACCCCCCACCAGGGGAATATTCACCCCTCCACTTT. It codes for CASSQDPPPGEYSPLHF.

The V gene is TRBV18, the J gene TRBJ2-1, with D unclear. The CDR3 is made up of 11 amino acids. Germline V gives CDR1 KGHSH, CDR2 LQKENI. V was cut by 4 bases and J by 5 bases, with 3 bases left in between. Written as DNA, the CDR3 is TGTGCCAGCTCACTCAACAATGAGCAGTTCTTC. It translates to CASSLNNEQFF. Variable domain in full (rest from reference TRBV18 and TRBJ2-1): NAGVMQNPRHLVRRRGQEARLRCSPMKGHSHVYWYRQLPEEGLKFMVYLQKENIIDESGMPKERFSAEFPKEGPSILRIQQVVRGDSAAYFCASSLNNEQFFGPGTRLTVL.

This chain uses TRBV29-1 with TRBJ2-7; D is unresolved. With 6 bases removed from V and 2 bases from J, the gap between germline ends came to 8 bases. CDR3 length equals 11 residues. The V gene's germline CDR1 is SQVTM and CDR2 ANQGSEA. The CDR3 spells CSVEATYEQYF. The CDR3, as DNA: TGCAGCGTCGAGGCGACCTACGAGCAGTACTTC.

This rearrangement joins TRBV6-1 to TRBJ1-5; 10 nucleotides match TRBD1. CDR3 length: 15 residues. Losses at the gene ends were 3 bases for V and 4 bases for J; bases not matched to a gene: 3. Germline V gene sequence: CDR1 MNHNS, CDR2 SASEGT. Here the CDR3 reads CASSEDRGWNQPQHF. The CDR3 nucleotides are TGTGCCAGCAGTGAGGACAGGGGGTGGAATCAGCCCCAGCATTTT.

This clone was observed a single time. In DNA, the CDR3 is TGTGCCACCAGCAGAACCGGGACAGGGGGGCCTGAAGCTTTCTTT. It is translated as CATSRTGTGGPEAFF. The V gene is TRBV15, the J gene TRBJ1-1; 11 bases align to TRBD1. CDR1 and CDR2 (germline): LNHNV, YYDKDF (reference sequence). The CDR3 spans 15 residues. V lost 2 bases, J lost 6 bases, and 5 bases stayed unmatched. Using reference TRBV15 and TRBJ1-1 for the parts outside the CDR3, the full variable domain is DAMVIQNPRYQVTQFGKPVTLSCSQTLNHNVMYWYQQKSSQAPKLLFHYYDKDFNNEADTPDNFQSRRPNTSFCFLDIRSPGLGDTAMYLCATSRTGTGGPEAFFGQGTRLTVV.